This record concerns one T cell receptor (beta chain) sequence. The data belong to a study of T cells after somatic rescue of genetic block. The data were produced by immunoSEQ multiplex PCR, yet TCRdb's version contains in-frame clones alone and is incomplete. Found here are some 13,000 clones, around 72% of them singletons; the top ten hold roughly 20%. V lost 3 bases to trimming and J lost 1 base, with 8 bases between them. The germline V gene encodes CDR1 MNHEY and CDR2 SMNVEV (reference sequence). The CDR3 has 14 amino acids. This rearrangement joins TRBV27 to TRBJ2-3, with D unclear. Specimen: peripheral blood mononuclear cells (PBMCs). This sequence was found in a boy younger than 18. CDR3 protein: CASSFLLGTDTQYF. CDR3 bases: TGTGCCAGCAGTTTCCTCCTAGGCACAGATACGCAGTATTTT.